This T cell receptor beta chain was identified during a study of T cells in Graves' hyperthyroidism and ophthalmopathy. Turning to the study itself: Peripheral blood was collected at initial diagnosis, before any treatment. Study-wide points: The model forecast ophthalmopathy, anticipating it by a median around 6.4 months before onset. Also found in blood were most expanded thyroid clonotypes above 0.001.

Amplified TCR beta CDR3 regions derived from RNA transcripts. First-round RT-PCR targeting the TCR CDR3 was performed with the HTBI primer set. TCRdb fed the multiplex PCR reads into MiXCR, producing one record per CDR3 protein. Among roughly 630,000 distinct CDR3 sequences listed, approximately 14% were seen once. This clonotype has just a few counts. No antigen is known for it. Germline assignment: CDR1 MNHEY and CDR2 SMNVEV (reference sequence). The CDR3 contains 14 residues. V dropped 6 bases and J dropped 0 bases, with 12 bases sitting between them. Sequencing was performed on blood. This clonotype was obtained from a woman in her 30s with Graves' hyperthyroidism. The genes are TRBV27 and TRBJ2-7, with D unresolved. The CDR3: CASSPRRGSYEQYF. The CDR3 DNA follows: TGTGCCAGCAGCCCCCGGCGTGGCTCCTACGAGCAGTACTTC.